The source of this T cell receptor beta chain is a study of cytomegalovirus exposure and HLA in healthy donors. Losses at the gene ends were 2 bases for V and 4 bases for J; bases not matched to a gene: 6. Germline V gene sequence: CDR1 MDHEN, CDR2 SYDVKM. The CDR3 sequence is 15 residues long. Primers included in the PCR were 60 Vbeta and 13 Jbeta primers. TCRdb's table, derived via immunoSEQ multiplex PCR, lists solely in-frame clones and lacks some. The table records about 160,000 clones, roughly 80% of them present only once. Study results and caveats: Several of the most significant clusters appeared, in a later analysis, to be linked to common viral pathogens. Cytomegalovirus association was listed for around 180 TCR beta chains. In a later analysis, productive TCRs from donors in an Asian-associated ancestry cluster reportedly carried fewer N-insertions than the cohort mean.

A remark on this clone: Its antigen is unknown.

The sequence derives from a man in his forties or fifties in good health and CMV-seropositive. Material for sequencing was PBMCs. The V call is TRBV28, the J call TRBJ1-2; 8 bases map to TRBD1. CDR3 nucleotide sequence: TGTGCCAGCAGTTTAAGCACAGGGACAGGCTATGGCTACACCTTC. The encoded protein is CASSLSTGTGYGYTF.